This T cell receptor beta chain originates from a study of CD8+ T cells in alopecia areata. Notes on the study in general: Elevated clonality characterized lesional scalp relative to normal scalp, particularly in alopecia totalis/universalis. For baseline CD8+ expansion, any link to response stays uncertain with one nonresponder.

With regard to this clone: The antigen is undetermined.

Investigators isolated RNA and reverse transcribed it into cDNA to act as the sequencing template. Profiling relied on immunoSEQ multiplex PCR, and the TCRdb table lists in-frame clones only, not all of them. The table has 150,000 to 200,000 clones, around 49% seen once. Trimming at V came to 0 bases and at J to 1 base, leaving 6 bases not matched to a gene. The germline gives CDR1 SGHNT, CDR2 YYREEE (reference sequence). The CDR3 has 16 residues. Regarding treatment: oral pan-JAK inhibitor, 5-10 mg twice daily. This TCR was sampled from a human donor with alopecia areata. Sequenced material: CD8+ T cells sorted from blood, taken at week 52, from a patient treated with tofacitinib. The chain has TRBV5-4 and TRBJ2-7; 8 bases line up with TRBD2. CDR3: CASSLAAAGGSYEQYF. CDR3 sequence (DNA): TGTGCCAGCAGCTTGGCTGCGGCGGGGGGATCCTACGAGCAGTACTTC.